This record looks at one T cell receptor beta chain sequence and its context. The V end lost 4 bases, the J end lost 2 bases, and 18 bases lay between the germline ends. Germline-derived CDR1 and CDR2 are SGHRS and YFSETQ. The CDR3 spans 16 residues. The data were taken from a study of glioma-infiltrating T cells after dendritic cell vaccination. The data were produced by immunoSEQ multiplex PCR, yet TCRdb's version contains in-frame clones alone and is incomplete. The sample carries roughly 70,000 clones, more than 65% recorded once. This TCR was sampled from a human donor with glioblastoma. The specimen comprised blood, sampled before dendritic cell vaccination. The chain combines TRBV5-1 with TRBJ2-5, with D possibly TRBD2 on 6 matching bases. CDR3 loop: CASSPRAGTVQETQYF. CDR3 nucleotide sequence: TGCGCCAGCAGCCCGCGCGCCGGGACTGTTCAAGAGACCCAGTACTTC.